What follows are 26 T cell receptor beta chains derived from one specimen sequenced in a study of blood T cell repertoires in COVID-19. TCRdb keeps only in-frame clones here, not all; method: immunoSEQ multiplex PCR. Of roughly 460,000 clones listed, over 85% are singletons. The sample taken for sequencing was peripheral blood. The receptors originated from a man younger than 30 with COVID-19, enrolled during active disease.

J is TRBJ2-7 and V is TRBV30; 8 bases align to TRBD2. J was trimmed by 3 bases and V by 2 bases; bases with no gene match: 6. The germline CDR1 and CDR2 sequences are GTSNPN and SVGIG (reference sequence). The CDR3 length is 14 residues. CDR3: CAWSYSGTHYEQYF. DNA of the CDR3: TGTGCCTGGAGTTATAGCGGGACTCACTACGAGCAGTACTTC.

CDR3 amino acids: CASSRQRQGPTEAFF. In nucleotides, the CDR3 is TGCGCCAGCAGCCGCCAACGCCAGGGGCCCACTGAAGCTTTCTTT. The gene calls are TRBV4-1 and TRBJ1-1, with TRBD1 as a possible D gene (6 bases). V dropped 4 bases and J dropped 4 bases, with 16 bases sitting between them. This CDR3 is built from 15 residues. Per germline, CDR1 MGHRA and CDR2 YSYEKL.

This clone was counted once. CDR3 region: CASSLAYSYNEQFF. DNA for the CDR3: TGTGCCAGCAGTTTAGCGTATTCCTACAATGAGCAGTTCTTC. V is TRBV6-5 and J is TRBJ2-1; TRBD2 is a possible D gene (5 bases). CDR3 length: 14 amino acids. Germline V CDR1 and CDR2: MNHEY, SVGAGI. V was shortened by 4 bases and J by 1 base, with 8 bases between the two germline ends.

J is TRBJ2-7 and V is TRBV5-1; D is uncertain. The V gene's germline CDR1 is SGHRS and CDR2 YFSETQ. V was cut by 2 bases and J by 2 bases, with 8 bases left in between. The CDR3 is made up of 13 amino acids. CDR3 loop: CASSLTPTYEQYF. CDR3 nucleotides: TGCGCCAGCAGCTTAACGCCTACCTACGAGCAGTACTTC.

CDR3 protein: CASSEGQGYYNSPLHF. The CDR3 nucleotides read TGTGCCAGCAGTGAGGGACAGGGCTACTATAATTCACCCCTCCACTTT. The chain recombines TRBV6-1 with TRBJ1-6, with TRBD1 matching over 9 bases. This CDR3 has 16 amino acids. Trimming took 3 bases from V and 3 from J; bases not matched to a gene: 3. CDR1 MNHNS and CDR2 SASEGT come from the germline V gene.

This sequence joins TRBV5-1 and TRBJ2-7; 9 bases line up with TRBD2. This CDR3 contains 17 residues. J was trimmed by 2 bases and V by 2 bases; bases with no gene match: 11. Germline V gene lookup returns CDR1 SGHRS and CDR2 YFSETQ. The CDR3, as DNA: TGCGCCAGCAGCTTTAGCCGGCTAGCGGGAAATACCTACGAGCAGTACTTC. The encoded protein is CASSFSRLAGNTYEQYF.

The chain joins TRBV2 to TRBJ2-3; 7 bases map to TRBD1. This CDR3 contains 13 residues. The V gene's germline CDR1 is SNHLY and CDR2 FYNNEI. Here the CDR3 reads CAMRTGGTDTQYF. CDR3 DNA: TGTGCTATGCGGACAGGCGGCACAGATACGCAGTATTTT.

This clone occurred once. The chain employs TRBV13 and TRBJ2-2, with D possibly TRBD2 on 5 matching bases. This CDR3 is built from 13 residues. V lost 3 bases and J lost 5, with 7 bases in between. Germline V gene sequence: CDR1 PRHDT, CDR2 FYEKMQ (reference sequence). The CDR3 region has the DNA TGTGCCAGCAGCTTGCCGGGGACCGGGGAGCTGTTTTTT. As protein: CASSLPGTGELFF.

This clone has just one count. V usage is TRBV11-2 and J usage is TRBJ2-1; D gene ambiguous. The germline V gene has CDR1 SGHAT and CDR2 FQNNGV. There are 14 residues in the CDR3. V lost 5 bases, J lost 1 base, and 9 bases lay in between. The CDR3 nucleotides are TGTGCCAGCAGCAACAGTGGTTCCTACAATGAGCAGTTCTTC. Its protein product is CASSNSGSYNEQFF.

The rearrangement joins TRBV5-1 to TRBJ2-5; TRBD2 aligns across 7 bases. CDR1 is SGHRS, CDR2 YFSETQ, per germline. The CDR3 sequence is 15 residues long. The V segment lost 6 bases and the J segment 3 bases; nucleotides outside the gene matches: 11. CDR3 loop: CASNVTPGGKETQYF. CDR3 coding DNA: TGCGCCAGCAACGTTACACCGGGGGGTAAAGAGACCCAGTACTTC.

Only a few counts were recorded for this clone. The chain joins TRBV5-1 to TRBJ1-4; D gene unclear. V lost 4 bases and J 0 bases, leaving 7 bases between the germline ends. CDR1 and CDR2 from the germline V gene are SGHRS and YFSETQ. This CDR3 has 14 amino acids. This CDR3 reads CASSLFATNEKLFF. The CDR3 region has the DNA TGCGCCAGCAGCCTTTTTGCAACTAATGAAAAACTGTTTTTT.

This chain joins TRBV12-5 and TRBJ2-3; 7 nucleotides line up with TRBD1. Trimming took 6 bases from V and 5 from J; bases not matched to a gene: 8. The CDR3 contains 14 residues. Germline lookup yields CDR1 LGHNT and CDR2 FRNRAP. CDR3 nucleotide sequence: TGTGCTAGTGGGCTGGACAGGTCTATAGATACGCAGTATTTT. This translates into CASGLDRSIDTQYF.

The gene calls are TRBV2 and TRBJ1-3; maybe TRBD1 (5 bases). CDR3 length: 14 amino acids. The germline V gene has CDR1 SNHLY and CDR2 FYNNEI. V gave up 9 bases and J gave up 0 bases, with 12 bases separating them. CDR3 sequence reads: CARTTEDSGNTIYF. For the CDR3, the DNA is TGTGCCAGGACGACAGAAGACTCTGGAAACACCATATATTTT.

The chain uses TRBV2 and TRBJ2-1; a possible D gene is TRBD1 (5 bases). Trimming left V 6 bases short and J 5 bases short, with 14 bases between. The CDR3 spans 14 residues. Germline assignment: CDR1 SNHLY and CDR2 FYNNEI. Written as DNA, the CDR3 is TGTGCCAGCAGGGAACCCAGACAGCACAATGAGCAGTTCTTC. It translates to CASREPRQHNEQFF. The full variable domain, its missing parts supplied by reference TRBV2 and TRBJ2-1, is EPEVTQTPSHQVTQMGQEVILRCVPISNHLYFYWYRQILGQKVEFLVSFYNNEISEKSEIFDDQFSVERPDGSNFTLKIRSTKLEDSAMYFCASREPRQHNEQFFGPGTRLTVL.

The chain is built from TRBV6-1 and TRBJ1-2; a weak D match, TRBD1 (5 bases). The CDR3 loop spans 16 amino acids. V was clipped by 2 bases and J by 2 bases, with 15 bases between them. Germline V gives CDR1 MNHNS, CDR2 SASEGT. As DNA, the CDR3 is TGTGCCAGCAGTGAACATCAGGGCCGGGCAAACTATGGCTACACCTTC. It codes for CASSEHQGRANYGYTF.

This clone was detected once. The junction and the germline gene differ at one end; a read error may be behind it. Other nucleotide sequences in the sample specify the same CDR3. The rearrangement uses TRBV19 and TRBJ1-1; D unclear. CDR1 LNHDA and CDR2 SQIVND come from the germline V gene (reference sequence). CDR3 length: 13 amino acids. CDR3 in amino acids: CASSYRTNTEAFF. CDR3 nucleotide sequence: TGTGCCAGTAGTTACAGAACAAACACTGAGGCTTTCTTT. The full variable domain, its missing parts supplied by reference TRBV19 and TRBJ1-1, is DGGITQSPKYLFRKEGQNVTLSCEQNLNHDAMYWYRQDPGQGLRLIYYSQIVNDFQKGDIAEGYSVSREKKESFPLTVTSAQKNPTAFYLCASSYRTNTEAFFGQGTRLTVV.

As regards this clone: The same CDR3 is also encoded by other DNA sequences in this sample. The V call is TRBV9, the J call TRBJ2-3, with 10 bases that match TRBD2. CDR1 is SGDLS, CDR2 YYNGEE, per germline. This CDR3 is 16 amino acids long. Trimming removed 0 bases from V and 1 base from J; junction bases left unmatched: 2. CDR3 coding DNA: TGTGCCAGCAGCGTAGGAACTAGCGGGGGCACAGATACGCAGTATTTT. This encodes CASSVGTSGGTDTQYF.

The V and J genes are TRBV5-1 and TRBJ2-1; maybe TRBD2 (5 bases). In germline, CDR1 is SGHRS, CDR2 YFSETQ. Trimming took off 0 bases at V and 5 bases at J, with 6 bases between the two ends. The CDR3 covers 13 residues. As DNA, the CDR3 is TGCGCCAGCAGCTTGGGGCGGGACAATGAGCAGTTCTTC. It is translated as CASSLGRDNEQFF.

J is TRBJ1-1 and V is TRBV18, with 7 nucleotides matching TRBD1. Germline-derived CDR1 and CDR2 are KGHSH and LQKENI. The CDR3 covers 14 residues. With V trimmed by 0 bases and J by 5 bases, 3 bases remained unmatched. The CDR3 nucleotides read TGTGCCAGCTCACCACCGCCAGGGGGAACTGAAGCTTTCTTT. It yields the protein CASSPPPGGTEAFF.

V and J are TRBV20-1 and TRBJ1-3, with D unclear. The germline V and J ends were trimmed by 3 bases and 4 bases, with 10 bases remaining between them. This CDR3 has 13 residues. Germline V lookup: CDR1 DFQATT, CDR2 SNEGSKA (reference sequence). In DNA, the CDR3 is TGCAGTGCTAGTAGAAGCTACGGAAACACCATATATTTT. This sequence encodes CSASRSYGNTIYF.

The chain joins TRBV3-1 (or the pseudogene TRBV3-2) to TRBJ2-7, with 11 bases lining up with TRBD1. The CDR3 sequence is 16 residues long. Germline trimming cut 4 bases from V and 5 bases from J; bases unmatched to any gene: 10. Germline values: CDR1 LGHDT, CDR2 YNNKEL (reference sequence). The CDR3: CASSPSRTGGRNEQYF. The CDR3 nucleotides are TGTGCCAGCAGCCCCAGTCGGACAGGGGGCCGGAACGAGCAGTACTTC.

This chain connects TRBV4-1 to TRBJ2-1, with 11 bases lining up with TRBD1. V shed 5 bases and J 7 bases; nucleotides not matched to a gene: 7. Looked up from germline, CDR1 is MGHRA and CDR2 is YSYEKL. The length of the CDR3 is 15 residues. The CDR3 region has the DNA TGCGCCAGCAGCGCCAGGGACAGGGGGGATAATGAGCAGTTCTTC. Protein sequence: CASSARDRGDNEQFF.

V is TRBV10-3 and J is TRBJ2-1; possible D gene TRBD2, 6 bases. The CDR3 runs 15 residues. With 6 bases removed from V and 0 bases from J, the gap between germline ends came to 12 bases. Germline CDR1 is ENHRY and CDR2 is SYGVKD. The CDR3 DNA follows: TGTGCCATCAGCGGGGACTTTGCCTCCTACAATGAGCAGTTCTTC. It specifies CAISGDFASYNEQFF.

V usage is TRBV18 and J usage is TRBJ2-7, with D unclear. Trimming took 5 bases from V and 0 from J, leaving 14 bases between them. Germline lookup yields CDR1 KGHSH and CDR2 LQKENI. The length of the CDR3 is 15 residues. CDR3 sequence: CASSTTPPRSYEQYF. The CDR3 DNA reads TGTGCCAGCTCAACGACACCTCCTCGCTCCTACGAGCAGTACTTC.

At least ten counts were recorded for this clone. This chain connects TRBV30 to TRBJ1-6; D unclear. The CDR3 length is 15 residues. In germline, CDR1 is GTSNPN, CDR2 SVGIG (reference sequence). V was clipped by 2 bases and J by 6 bases, with 14 bases between them. In DNA form, the CDR3 reads TGTGCCTGGAGTCTGTCGGGAGGATTTAATTCACCCCTCCACTTT. Encoded protein: CAWSLSGGFNSPLHF.

V is TRBV5-4 and J is TRBJ2-1; no clear D gene. CDR1 is SGHNT, CDR2 YYREEE, per germline (reference sequence). CDR3 length equals 12 residues. V was clipped by 1 base and J by 8 bases, with 7 bases between them. The CDR3 DNA reads as TGTGCCAGCAGCTTGCTCGAGTATGAGCAGTTCTTC. It specifies CASSLLEYEQFF.